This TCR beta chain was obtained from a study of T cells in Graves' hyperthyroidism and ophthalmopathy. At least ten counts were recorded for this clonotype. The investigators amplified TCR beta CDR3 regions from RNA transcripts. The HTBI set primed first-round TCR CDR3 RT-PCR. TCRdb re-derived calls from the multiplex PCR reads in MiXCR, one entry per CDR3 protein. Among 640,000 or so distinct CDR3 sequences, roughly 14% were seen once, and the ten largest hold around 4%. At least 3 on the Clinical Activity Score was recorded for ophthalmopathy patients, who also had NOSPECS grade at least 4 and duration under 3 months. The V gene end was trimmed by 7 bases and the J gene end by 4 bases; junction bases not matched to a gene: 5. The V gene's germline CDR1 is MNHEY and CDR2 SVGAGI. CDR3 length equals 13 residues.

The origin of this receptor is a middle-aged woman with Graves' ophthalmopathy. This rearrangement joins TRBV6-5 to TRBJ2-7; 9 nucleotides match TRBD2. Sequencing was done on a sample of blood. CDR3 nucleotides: TGTGCCAGCAAGAGTAGCGGGAGTTACGAGCAGTACTTC. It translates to CASKSSGSYEQYF.